These 8 T cell receptor beta chains were sequenced from one sample in a study of blood T cell repertoires in COVID-19. The data were produced by immunoSEQ multiplex PCR, yet TCRdb's version contains in-frame clones alone and is incomplete. Among under 300,000 clones listed, roughly 88% were seen once. Material: PBMCs or T cells enriched from blood (not recorded which). The source of these receptors is a woman in her thirties or forties with acute COVID-19.

This sequence joins TRBV5-8 and TRBJ2-3, with D maybe TRBD1 (7 bases). The V gene's germline CDR1 is SGHTS and CDR2 YDEGEE. The CDR3 length is 16 residues. V dropped 5 bases and J dropped 0 bases, with 16 bases sitting between them. The CDR3 DNA is TGTGCCAGCAGACCTGGACAGGCGGGAAGCACAGATACGCAGTATTTT. It is translated as CASRPGQAGSTDTQYF.

This sequence joins TRBV11-2 and TRBJ2-3, with unresolved D. V shed 4 bases and J shed 0 bases, with 11 bases lying between them. The CDR3 covers 15 residues. Germline assignment: CDR1 SGHAT and CDR2 FQNNGV. The CDR3 DNA reads TGTGCCAGCAGCTCAGACCAACGGAGCACAGATACGCAGTATTTT. It specifies CASSSDQRSTDTQYF.

The rearrangement joins TRBV3-1 (or the pseudogene TRBV3-2) to TRBJ2-7, with TRBD1 matching over 9 bases. The germline gives CDR1 LGHDT, CDR2 YNNKEL (reference sequence). The CDR3 extends over 15 amino acids. Trimming removed 8 bases from V and 4 bases from J; junction bases left unmatched: 12. CDR3 sequence: CASGRTGEPPYEQYF. DNA of the CDR3: TGTGCCAGCGGTCGGACAGGGGAGCCCCCTTACGAGCAGTACTTC.

V usage is TRBV24-1 and J usage is TRBJ1-2, with 7 bases aligning to TRBD1. V shed 5 bases, J shed 9 bases, and the junction held 8 bases outside the gene matches. This CDR3 spans 13 amino acids. CDR1 KGHDR and CDR2 SFDVKD come from the germline V gene. The CDR3 here is CATSARTGLRYTF. CDR3 coding DNA: TGTGCCACCAGTGCTCGGACAGGTCTTCGCTACACCTTC.

The V and J genes are TRBV11-2 and TRBJ2-5; maybe TRBD2 (5 bases). The V gene's germline CDR1 is SGHAT and CDR2 FQNNGV. V lost 4 bases, J lost 4 bases, and 16 bases lay in between. The CDR3 extends over 15 amino acids. In DNA, the CDR3 is TGTGCCAGCAGCTCAAGGACTGGATCTGGAGAGACCCAGTACTTC. It yields the protein CASSSRTGSGETQYF.

V gene TRBV24-1 combines with J gene TRBJ1-4; D gene uncertain. The CDR3 is 14 residues long. Per germline, CDR1 KGHDR and CDR2 SFDVKD. V was pared by 3 bases and J by 4 bases, with 8 bases between. The CDR3: CATSDPGDNEKLFF. The CDR3 DNA follows: TGTGCCACCAGTGATCCCGGGGATAATGAAAAACTGTTTTTT.

The J gene is TRBJ1-4, the V gene TRBV25-1, with TRBD1 matching 9 bases. This CDR3 spans 13 amino acids. Germline-derived CDR1 and CDR2 are MGHDK and SYGVNS. V gave up 8 bases and J gave up 10 bases; unmatched junction bases: 8. The CDR3 spells CASGGTGLGKLFF. In nucleotides, the CDR3 is TGTGCCAGCGGGGGGACAGGGCTCGGAAAACTGTTTTTT.

The chain carries TRBV6-2 or TRBV6-3 and TRBJ1-2, with 7 bases that match TRBD1. The J segment lost 6 bases and the V segment lost 0 bases, leaving 7 bases of the junction unmatched. The CDR3 sequence is 15 residues long. Germline-derived CDR1 and CDR2 are MNHEY and SVGEGT. CDR3 in DNA: TGTGCCAGCAGTTACTCGCTGCCCAGGGGGAATGGCTACACCTTC. Translated, it gives CASSYSLPRGNGYTF.